This T cell receptor (beta chain) was found in a study of CD8 T cells in ankylosing spondylitis. The CDR3 totals 14 residues. The V end lost 6 bases, the J end lost 6 bases, and 18 bases lay between the germline ends. Study-wide points: The authors found the disease-linked clones to be CD8+ and relatively rare in peripheral blood. Disease-linked clones reportedly concentrated significantly in matched ankylosing spondylitis synovial fluid. Ankylosing spondylitis blood appeared to be characterized by a TCR beta motif of 8 or 9 highly homologous variants.

This clonotype was observed at least ten times. Its antigen is currently unknown. Scientists made TCR beta libraries using quantitative 5'-RACE with molecular barcodes. MiXCR, run by TCRdb on the 5' RACE reads, gives a single entry per CDR3 protein. The data hold tens of thousands of distinct CDR3 sequences, with around 6.4% observed a single time. This rearrangement joins TRBV12-3 or TRBV12-4 to TRBJ2-7; D unresolved. Input material: synovial fluid, either unsorted or a sorted T cell fraction (not recorded which). The receptor was derived from a male donor with ankylosing spondylitis. CDR3 protein: CASRTTPGFGEQYF. The CDR3 coding sequence is TGTGCCAGCAGAACGACCCCGGGCTTTGGCGAGCAGTACTTC.